This TCR beta chain was sequenced in a study of T cell responses to AZD1222 COVID-19 vaccine. Broader study findings: Repertoires were collected only later (after the peak T cell response had occurred).

The assay was immunoSEQ multiplex PCR, and TCRdb's table has in-frame clones only and misses some. The sample has some 110,000 clones, about 91% seen once. Deletions cut 6 bases from V and 7 bases from J, with 15 bases between. CDR3 size: 13 residues. CDR1 and CDR2 from the germline V gene are MNHEY and SVGAGI. Worth noting for this clone: Its target is not known.

This receptor was obtained from an adult who received the AZD1222 COVID-19 vaccine. This chain links TRBV6-5 with TRBJ1-2; D might be TRBD1 (6 bases). Sequenced material: peripheral blood, taken 28 days after the second AZD1222 dose. CDR3 nucleotides: TGTGCCAGCAGCGAGCTAACAGGGTCTGGCTACACCTTC. Protein product: CASSELTGSGYTF.